This TCR beta chain was recovered during a study of shared clonotypes between healthy human individuals. The study's findings and limits: For naive CD4 cells, roughly 5% of clonotypes were shared across a handful of donors. Naive subsets generally had larger estimated richness than memory subsets.

In the case of this clone: Antigen: not known.

Looked up from germline, CDR1 is GTSNPN and CDR2 is SVGIG (reference sequence). Deletions cut 6 bases from V and 0 bases from J, with 11 bases between. The CDR3 is 13 residues long. Only in-frame clones appear in the TCRdb table, and some are missing; sequencing was by immunoSEQ multiplex PCR. In the table there are approximately 2.4 million clones, almost 96% of which are singletons. The chain joins TRBV30 to TRBJ2-5, with a possible D match to TRBD2 (5 bases). Sequences were obtained from naive CD4+ T cells sorted from blood. The subset: CD45RA+ positively selected. This sequence was found in a young man in good health. CDR3 loop: CACVSAYQETQYF. In DNA, the CDR3 is TGTGCCTGCGTTAGCGCCTACCAAGAGACCCAGTACTTC.